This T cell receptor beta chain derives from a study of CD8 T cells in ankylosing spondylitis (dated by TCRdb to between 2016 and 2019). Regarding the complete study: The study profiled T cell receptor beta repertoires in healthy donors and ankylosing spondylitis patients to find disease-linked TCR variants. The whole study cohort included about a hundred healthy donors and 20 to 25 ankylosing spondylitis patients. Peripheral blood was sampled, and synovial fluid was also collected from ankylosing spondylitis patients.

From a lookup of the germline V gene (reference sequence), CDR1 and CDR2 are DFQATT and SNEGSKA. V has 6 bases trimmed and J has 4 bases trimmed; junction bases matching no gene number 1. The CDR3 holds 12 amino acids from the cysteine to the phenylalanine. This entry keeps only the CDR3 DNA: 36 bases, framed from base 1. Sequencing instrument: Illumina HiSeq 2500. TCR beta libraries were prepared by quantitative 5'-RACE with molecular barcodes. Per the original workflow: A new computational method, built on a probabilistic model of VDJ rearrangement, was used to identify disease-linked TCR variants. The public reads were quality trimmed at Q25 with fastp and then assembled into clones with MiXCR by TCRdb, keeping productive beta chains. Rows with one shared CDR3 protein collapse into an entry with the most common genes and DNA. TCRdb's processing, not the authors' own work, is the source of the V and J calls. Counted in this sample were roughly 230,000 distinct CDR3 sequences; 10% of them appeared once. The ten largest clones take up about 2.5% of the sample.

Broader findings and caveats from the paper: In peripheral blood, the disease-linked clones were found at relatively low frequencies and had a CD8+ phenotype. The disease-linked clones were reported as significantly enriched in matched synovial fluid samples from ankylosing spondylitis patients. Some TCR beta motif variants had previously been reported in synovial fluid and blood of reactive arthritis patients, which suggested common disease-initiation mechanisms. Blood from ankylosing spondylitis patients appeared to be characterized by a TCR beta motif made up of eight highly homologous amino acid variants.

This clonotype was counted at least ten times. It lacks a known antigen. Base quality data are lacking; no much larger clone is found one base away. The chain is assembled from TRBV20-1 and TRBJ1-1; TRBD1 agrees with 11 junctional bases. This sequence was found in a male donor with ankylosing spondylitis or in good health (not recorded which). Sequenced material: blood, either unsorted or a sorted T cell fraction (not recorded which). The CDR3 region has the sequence CSAGQGATEAFF. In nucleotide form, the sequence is TGCAGTGCAGGACAGGGGGCCACTGAAGCTTTCTTT.